These 6 T cell receptor beta chains share one sample of origin, sequenced in a study of T cells after yellow fever vaccination. A single record per CDR3 protein comes from TCRdb applying MiXCR to the 5' RACE reads. The sample consists of some 400,000 distinct CDR3 sequences, about 17% of them appearing once. This sample comprised PBMCs, obtained before the yellow fever booster vaccination. These receptors came from a man aged 18 to 29 who received the YFV17D yellow fever vaccine.

The chain has TRBV5-1 and TRBJ1-4, with 10 bases aligning to TRBD1. Germline loops: CDR1 SGHRS, CDR2 YFSETQ. Trimming at V came to 4 bases and at J to 7 bases, leaving 7 bases not matched to a gene. This CDR3 has 15 residues. CDR3 amino acids: CASSQGTGDGEKLFF. CDR3 coding DNA: TGCGCCAGCAGCCAAGGGACAGGGGATGGTGAAAAACTGTTTTTT.

This rearrangement joins TRBV10-1 to TRBJ2-1, with D uncertain. From germline, CDR1 is WNHNN and CDR2 SYGVQD (reference sequence). The V end lost 3 bases, the J end lost 9 bases, and 12 bases lay between the germline ends. The CDR3 runs to 13 residues. This CDR3 reads CASSDHLGSEQFF. The CDR3 nucleotides read TGCGCCAGCAGTGACCACTTGGGGTCTGAGCAGTTCTTC.

This clonotype turned up a few times. This chain joins TRBV7-3 and TRBJ2-7; 8 nucleotides agree with TRBD2. J gave up 6 bases and V 0 bases, and 4 bases lay outside the gene matches. From germline, CDR1 is SGHTA and CDR2 FQGTGA. This CDR3 contains 14 residues. CDR3 sequence reads: CASSLTSGVGEQYF. The CDR3 nucleotides are TGTGCCAGCAGCTTAACTAGCGGGGTTGGCGAGCAGTACTTC. Supplemented by reference TRBV7-3 and TRBJ2-7, the full variable domain reads GAGVSQTPSNKVTEKGKYVELRCDPISGHTALYWYRQSLGQGPEFLIYFQGTGAADDSGLPNDRFFAVRPEGSVSTLKIQRTERGDSAVYLCASSLTSGVGEQYFGPGTRLTVT.

This clonotype was seen a few times. J is TRBJ2-6 and V is TRBV7-8; D not resolved. With 4 bases removed from V and 0 bases from J, the gap between germline ends came to 13 bases. The CDR3 consists of 17 residues. Per the germline V gene, CDR1 is SGHVS and CDR2 is FQNEAQ. CDR3 in amino acids: CASSSFGSDSGANVLTF. Written as DNA, the CDR3 is TGTGCCAGCAGCTCGTTTGGATCCGACTCTGGGGCCAACGTCCTGACTTTC.

In nucleotides, the CDR3 is TGTGCCAGCAGCGTAGGGACACACCGACAAGAGACCCAGTACTTC. Encoded protein: CASSVGTHRQETQYF. The V gene is TRBV9, the J gene TRBJ2-5; perhaps TRBD1 as D (5 bases). V was clipped by 0 bases and J by 2 bases, with 11 bases between them. Germline V gene lookup returns CDR1 SGDLS and CDR2 YYNGEE. The CDR3 loop spans 15 amino acids.

This clonotype has a single count. CDR3 amino acids: CASSFPPDRAPTDTQYF. The CDR3 nucleotides read TGTGCCAGCAGTTTCCCCCCAGACAGGGCCCCCACAGATACGCAGTATTTT. This chain joins TRBV12-3 or TRBV12-4 and TRBJ2-3; 7 nucleotides match TRBD1. The V segment lost 3 bases and the J segment 2 bases; nucleotides outside the gene matches: 11. The CDR3 sequence is 17 residues long.